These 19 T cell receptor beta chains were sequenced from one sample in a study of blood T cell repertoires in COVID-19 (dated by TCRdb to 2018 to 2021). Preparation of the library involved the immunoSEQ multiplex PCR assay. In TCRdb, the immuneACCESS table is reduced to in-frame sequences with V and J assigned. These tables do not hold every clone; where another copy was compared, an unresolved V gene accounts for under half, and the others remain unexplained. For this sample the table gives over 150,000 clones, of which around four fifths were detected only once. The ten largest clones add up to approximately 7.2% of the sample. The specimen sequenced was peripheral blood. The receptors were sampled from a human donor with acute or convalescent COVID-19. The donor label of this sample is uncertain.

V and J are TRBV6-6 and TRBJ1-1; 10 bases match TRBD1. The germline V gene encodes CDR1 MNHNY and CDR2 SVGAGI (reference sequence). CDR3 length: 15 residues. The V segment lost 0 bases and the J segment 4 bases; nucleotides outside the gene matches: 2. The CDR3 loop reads CASSYSGTGVTEAFF. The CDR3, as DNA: TGTGCCAGCAGTTACTCCGGGACAGGGGTCACTGAAGCTTTCTTT.

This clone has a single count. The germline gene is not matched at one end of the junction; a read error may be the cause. The CDR3 spells CASRLDRQARFNSPLHF. The CDR3 nucleotides are TGTGCCAGCAGGTTGGACCGGCAGGCCCGTTTTAATTCACCCCTCCACTTT. The J gene is TRBJ1-6, the V gene TRBV5-6, with unresolved D. Germline-derived CDR1 and CDR2 are SGHDT and YYEEEE. The CDR3 spans 17 residues.

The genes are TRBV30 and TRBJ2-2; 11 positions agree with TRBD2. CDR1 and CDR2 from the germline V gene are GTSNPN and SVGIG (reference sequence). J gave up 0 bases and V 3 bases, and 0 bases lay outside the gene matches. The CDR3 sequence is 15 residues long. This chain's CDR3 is CAWRTSGTNTGELFF. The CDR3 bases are TGTGCCTGGAGGACTAGCGGGACGAACACCGGGGAGCTGTTTTTT. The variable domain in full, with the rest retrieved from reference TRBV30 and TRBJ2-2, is SQTIHQWPATLVQPVGSPLSLECTVEGTSNPNLYWYRQAAGRGLQLLFYSVGIGQISSEVPQNLSASRPQDRQFILSSKKLLLSDSGFYLCAWRTSGTNTGELFFGEGSRLTVL.

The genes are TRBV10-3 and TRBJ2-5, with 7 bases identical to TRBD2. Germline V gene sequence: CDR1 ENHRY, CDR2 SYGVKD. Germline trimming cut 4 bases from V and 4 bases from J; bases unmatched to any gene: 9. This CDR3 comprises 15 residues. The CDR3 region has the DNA TGTGCCATCAGTGCCGCGGGAGAGGCGGCAGAGACCCAGTACTTC. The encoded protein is CAISAAGEAAETQYF.

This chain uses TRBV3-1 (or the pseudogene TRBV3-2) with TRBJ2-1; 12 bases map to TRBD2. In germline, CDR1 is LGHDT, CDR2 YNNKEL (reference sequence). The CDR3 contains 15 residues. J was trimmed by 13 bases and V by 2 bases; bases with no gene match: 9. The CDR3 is CASSQTLGLAGLQFF. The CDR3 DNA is TGTGCCAGCAGCCAAACCCTCGGACTAGCGGGACTTCAGTTCTTC.

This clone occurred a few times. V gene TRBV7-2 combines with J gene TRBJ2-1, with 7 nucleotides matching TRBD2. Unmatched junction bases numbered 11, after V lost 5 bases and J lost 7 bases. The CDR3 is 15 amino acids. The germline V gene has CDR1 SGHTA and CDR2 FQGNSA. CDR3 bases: TGTGCCAGCAGCCCTTTGGGGCGGGAGCAGAATGAGCAGTTCTTC. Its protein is CASSPLGREQNEQFF.

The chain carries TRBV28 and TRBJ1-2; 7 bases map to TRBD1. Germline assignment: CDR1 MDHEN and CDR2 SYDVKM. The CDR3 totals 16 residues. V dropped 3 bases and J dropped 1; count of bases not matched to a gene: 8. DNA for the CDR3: TGTGCCAGCAGTTTCCGCGTCAGGGGGTATAACTATGGCTACACCTTC. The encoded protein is CASSFRVRGYNYGYTF.

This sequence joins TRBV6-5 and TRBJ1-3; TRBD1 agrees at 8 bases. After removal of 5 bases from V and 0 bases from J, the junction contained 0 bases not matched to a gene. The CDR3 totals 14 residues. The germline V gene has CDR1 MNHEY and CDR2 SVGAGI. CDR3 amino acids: CASSTGGSGNTIYF. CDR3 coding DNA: TGTGCCAGCAGTACAGGGGGCTCTGGAAACACCATATATTTT.

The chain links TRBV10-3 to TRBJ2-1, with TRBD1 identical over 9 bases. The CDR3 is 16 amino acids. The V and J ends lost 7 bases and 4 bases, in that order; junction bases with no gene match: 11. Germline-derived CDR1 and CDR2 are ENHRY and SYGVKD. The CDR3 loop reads CAIKMTGGPRYNEQFF. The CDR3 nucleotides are TGTGCCATCAAGATGACAGGGGGTCCCCGATACAATGAGCAGTTCTTC.

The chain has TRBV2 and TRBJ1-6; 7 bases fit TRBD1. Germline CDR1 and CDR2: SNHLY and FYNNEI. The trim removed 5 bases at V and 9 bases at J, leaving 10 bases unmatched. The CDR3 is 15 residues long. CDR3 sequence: CASSSQGEEVSPLHF. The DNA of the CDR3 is TGTGCCAGCAGTTCCCAGGGGGAAGAGGTTTCACCCCTCCACTTT.

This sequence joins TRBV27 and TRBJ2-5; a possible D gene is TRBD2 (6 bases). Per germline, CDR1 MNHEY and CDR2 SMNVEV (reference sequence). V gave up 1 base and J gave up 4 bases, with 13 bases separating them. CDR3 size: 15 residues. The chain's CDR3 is CASSLFGGVAETQYF. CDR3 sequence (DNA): TGTGCCAGCAGTTTATTCGGGGGAGTGGCAGAGACCCAGTACTTC.

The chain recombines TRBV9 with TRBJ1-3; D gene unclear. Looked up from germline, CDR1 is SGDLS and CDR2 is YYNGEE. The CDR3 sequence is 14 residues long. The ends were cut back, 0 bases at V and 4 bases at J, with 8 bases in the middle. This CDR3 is CASSVVPEGNTIYF. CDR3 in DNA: TGTGCCAGCAGCGTAGTGCCGGAGGGAAACACCATATATTTT.

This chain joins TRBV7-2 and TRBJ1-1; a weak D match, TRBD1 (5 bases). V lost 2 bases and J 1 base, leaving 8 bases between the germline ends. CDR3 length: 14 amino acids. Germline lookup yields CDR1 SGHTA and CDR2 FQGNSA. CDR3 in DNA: TGTGCCAGCAGCTTACTACAGGCGAACACTGAAGCTTTCTTT. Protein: CASSLLQANTEAFF.

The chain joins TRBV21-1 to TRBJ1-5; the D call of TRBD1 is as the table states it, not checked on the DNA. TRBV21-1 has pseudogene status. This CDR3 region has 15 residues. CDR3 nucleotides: TGTGCCAGCAGCCGGTCAGGGGGGCGGAATCAGCCCCAGCATTTT. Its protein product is CASSRSGGRNQPQHF.

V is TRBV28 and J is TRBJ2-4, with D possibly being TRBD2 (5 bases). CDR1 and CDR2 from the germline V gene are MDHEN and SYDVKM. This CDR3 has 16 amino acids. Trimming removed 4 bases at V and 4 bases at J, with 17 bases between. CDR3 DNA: TGTGCCAGCAGTTCCGCCGGAACTGAGGGAAAAAACATTCAGTACTTC. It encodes CASSSAGTEGKNIQYF. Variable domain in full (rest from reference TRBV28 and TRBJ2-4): DVKVTQSSRYLVKRTGEKVFLECVQDMDHENMFWYRQDPGLGLRLIYFSYDVKMKEKGDIPEGYSVSREKKERFSLILESASTNQTSMYLCASSSAGTEGKNIQYFGAGTRLSVL.

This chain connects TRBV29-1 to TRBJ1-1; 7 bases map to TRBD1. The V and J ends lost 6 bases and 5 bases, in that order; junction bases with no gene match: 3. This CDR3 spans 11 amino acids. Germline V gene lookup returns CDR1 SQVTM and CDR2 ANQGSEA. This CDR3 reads CSVQQGTEAFF. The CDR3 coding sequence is TGCAGCGTCCAACAGGGGACTGAAGCTTTCTTT.

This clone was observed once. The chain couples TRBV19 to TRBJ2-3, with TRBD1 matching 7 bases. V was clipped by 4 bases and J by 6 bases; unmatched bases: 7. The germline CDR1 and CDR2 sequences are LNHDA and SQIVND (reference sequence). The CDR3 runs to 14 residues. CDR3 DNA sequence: TGTGCCAGTAGTAGACAGGGATATTCTGATACGCAGTATTTT. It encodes CASSRQGYSDTQYF. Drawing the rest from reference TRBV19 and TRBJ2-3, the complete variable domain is DGGITQSPKYLFRKEGQNVTLSCEQNLNHDAMYWYRQDPGQGLRLIYYSQIVNDFQKGDIAEGYSVSREKKESFPLTVTSAQKNPTAFYLCASSRQGYSDTQYFGPGTRLTVL.

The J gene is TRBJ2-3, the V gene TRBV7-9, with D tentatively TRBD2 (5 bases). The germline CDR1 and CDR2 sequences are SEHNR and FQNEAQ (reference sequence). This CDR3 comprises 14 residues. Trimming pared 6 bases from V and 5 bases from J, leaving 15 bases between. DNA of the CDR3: TGTGCCAGCAGTCCTTACATGAGGGAAGATACGCAGTATTTT. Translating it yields CASSPYMREDTQYF.

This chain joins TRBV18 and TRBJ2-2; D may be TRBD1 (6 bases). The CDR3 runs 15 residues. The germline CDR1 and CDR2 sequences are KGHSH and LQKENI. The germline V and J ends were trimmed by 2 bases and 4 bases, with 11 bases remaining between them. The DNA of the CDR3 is TGTGCCAGCTCACCAGTCGTCAGGGGCACCGGGGAGCTGTTTTTT. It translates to CASSPVVRGTGELFF.